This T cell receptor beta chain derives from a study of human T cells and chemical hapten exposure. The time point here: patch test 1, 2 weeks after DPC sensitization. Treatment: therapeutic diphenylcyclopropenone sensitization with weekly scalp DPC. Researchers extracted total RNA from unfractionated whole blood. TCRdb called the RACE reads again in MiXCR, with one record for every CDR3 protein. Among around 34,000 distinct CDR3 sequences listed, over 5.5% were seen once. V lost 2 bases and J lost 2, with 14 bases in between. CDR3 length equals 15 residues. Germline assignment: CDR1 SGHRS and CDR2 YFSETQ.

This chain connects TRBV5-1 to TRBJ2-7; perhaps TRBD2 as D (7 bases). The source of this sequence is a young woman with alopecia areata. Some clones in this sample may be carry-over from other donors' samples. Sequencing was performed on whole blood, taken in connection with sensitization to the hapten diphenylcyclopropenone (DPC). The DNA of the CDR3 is TGCGCCAGCAGCTTATTCACAGGGACTACCTACGAGCAGTACTTC. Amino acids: CASSLFTGTTYEQYF.